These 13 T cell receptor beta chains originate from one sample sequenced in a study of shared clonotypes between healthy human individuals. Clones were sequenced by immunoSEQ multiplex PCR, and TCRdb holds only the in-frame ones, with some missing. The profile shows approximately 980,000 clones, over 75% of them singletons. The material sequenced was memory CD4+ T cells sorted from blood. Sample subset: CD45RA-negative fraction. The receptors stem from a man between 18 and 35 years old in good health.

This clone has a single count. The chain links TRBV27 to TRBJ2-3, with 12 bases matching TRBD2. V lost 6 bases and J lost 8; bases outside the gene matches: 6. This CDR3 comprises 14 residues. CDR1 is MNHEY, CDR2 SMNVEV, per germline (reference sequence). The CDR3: CASRTSGGGGTQYF. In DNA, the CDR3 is TGTGCCAGCAGGACTAGCGGGGGAGGAGGTACGCAGTATTTT.

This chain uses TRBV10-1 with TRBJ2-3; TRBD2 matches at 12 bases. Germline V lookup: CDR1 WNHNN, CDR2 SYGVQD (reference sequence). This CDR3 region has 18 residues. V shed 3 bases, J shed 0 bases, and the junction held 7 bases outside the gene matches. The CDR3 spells CASSEWTSGDFSTDTQYF. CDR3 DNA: TGCGCCAGCAGTGAATGGACTAGCGGGGATTTTAGCACAGATACGCAGTATTTT.

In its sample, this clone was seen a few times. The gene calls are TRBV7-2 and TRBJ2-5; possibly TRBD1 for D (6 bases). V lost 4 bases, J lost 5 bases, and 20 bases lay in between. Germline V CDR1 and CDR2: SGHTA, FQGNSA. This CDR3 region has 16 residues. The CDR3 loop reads CASSSIHGAGDETQYF. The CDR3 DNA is TGTGCCAGCAGCTCAATCCACGGGGCAGGGGACGAGACCCAGTACTTC.

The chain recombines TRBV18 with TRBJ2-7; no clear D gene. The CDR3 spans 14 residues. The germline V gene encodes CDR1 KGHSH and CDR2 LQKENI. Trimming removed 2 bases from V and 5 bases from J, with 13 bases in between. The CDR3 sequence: CASSPRIEFHEQYF. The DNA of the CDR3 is TGTGCCAGCTCACCAAGAATTGAATTCCACGAGCAGTACTTC.

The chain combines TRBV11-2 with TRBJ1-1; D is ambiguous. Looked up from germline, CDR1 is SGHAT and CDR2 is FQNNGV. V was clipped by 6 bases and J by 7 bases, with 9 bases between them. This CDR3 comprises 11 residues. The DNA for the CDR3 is TGTGCCAGCAGTCCTAAGGGTGAAGCTTTCTTT. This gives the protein CASSPKGEAFF.

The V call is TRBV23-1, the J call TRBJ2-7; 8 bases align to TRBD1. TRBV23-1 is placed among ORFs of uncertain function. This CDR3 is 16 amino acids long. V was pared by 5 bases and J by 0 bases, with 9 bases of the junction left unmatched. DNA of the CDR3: TGCGCCAGCAGTGAGGCGGACAGGGATATCTCCTACGAGCAGTACTTC. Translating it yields CASSEADRDISYEQYF.

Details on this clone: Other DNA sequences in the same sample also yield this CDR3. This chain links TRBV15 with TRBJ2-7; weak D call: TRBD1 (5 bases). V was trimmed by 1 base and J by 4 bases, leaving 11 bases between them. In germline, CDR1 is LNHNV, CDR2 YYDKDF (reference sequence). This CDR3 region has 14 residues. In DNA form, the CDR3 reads TGTGCCACCAGCAGAGGGGGCGTCAGTTACGAGCAGTACTTC. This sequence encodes CATSRGGVSYEQYF.

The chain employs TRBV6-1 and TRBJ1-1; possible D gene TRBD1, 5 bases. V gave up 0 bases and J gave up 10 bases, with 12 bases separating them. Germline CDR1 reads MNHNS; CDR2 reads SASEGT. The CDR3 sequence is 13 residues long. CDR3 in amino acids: CASSEARGTRAFF. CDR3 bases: TGTGCCAGCAGTGAAGCGCGGGGCACGAGAGCTTTCTTT.

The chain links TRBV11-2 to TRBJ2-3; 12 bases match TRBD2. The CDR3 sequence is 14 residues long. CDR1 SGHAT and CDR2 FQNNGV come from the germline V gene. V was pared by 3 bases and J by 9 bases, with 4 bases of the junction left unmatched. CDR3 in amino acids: CASSFATSGGTQYF. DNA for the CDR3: TGTGCCAGCAGCTTCGCGACTAGCGGGGGAACGCAGTATTTT. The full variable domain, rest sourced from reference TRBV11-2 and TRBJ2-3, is EAGVAQSPRYKIIEKRQSVAFWCNPISGHATLYWYQQILGQGPKLLIQFQNNGVVDDSQLPKDRFSAERLKGVDSTLKIQPAKLEDSAVYLCASSFATSGGTQYFGPGTRLTVL.

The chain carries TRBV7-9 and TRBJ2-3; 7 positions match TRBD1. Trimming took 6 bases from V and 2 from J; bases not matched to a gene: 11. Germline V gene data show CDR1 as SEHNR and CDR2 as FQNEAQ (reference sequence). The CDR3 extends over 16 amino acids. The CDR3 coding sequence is TGTGCCAGCAGTAATACAGGGGTTACCTTCACAGATACGCAGTATTTT. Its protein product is CASSNTGVTFTDTQYF.

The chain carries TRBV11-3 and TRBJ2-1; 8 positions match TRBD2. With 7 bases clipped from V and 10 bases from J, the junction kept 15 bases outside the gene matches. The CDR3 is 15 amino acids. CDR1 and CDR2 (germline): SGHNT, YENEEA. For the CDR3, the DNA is TGTGCCAGCAACGCGGTTGCGGGGGGACAAGGCGAGCAGTTCTTC. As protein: CASNAVAGGQGEQFF.

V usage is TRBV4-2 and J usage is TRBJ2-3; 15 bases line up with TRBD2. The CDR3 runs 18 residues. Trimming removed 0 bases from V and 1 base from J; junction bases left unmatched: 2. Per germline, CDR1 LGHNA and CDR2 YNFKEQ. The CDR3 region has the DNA TGTGCCAGCAGCCAAGAAGGGACTAGCGGGGGGCGCACAGATACGCAGTATTTT. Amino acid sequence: CASSQEGTSGGRTDTQYF.

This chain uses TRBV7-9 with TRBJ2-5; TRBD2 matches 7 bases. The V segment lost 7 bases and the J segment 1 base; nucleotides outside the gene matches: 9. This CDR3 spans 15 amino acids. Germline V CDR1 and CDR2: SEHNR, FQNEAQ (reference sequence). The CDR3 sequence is CASTPISGGQETQYF. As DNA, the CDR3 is TGTGCCAGCACCCCTATTTCGGGAGGCCAAGAGACCCAGTACTTC.